What follows are 2 T cell receptor beta chains derived from one specimen sequenced in a study of T cells in women clearing cervical HPV infection. Assay: immunoSEQ multiplex PCR; the TCRdb copy retains only in-frame clones and omits some. Its clone listing holds roughly 48,000 clones. Source material: blood buffy coat. The receptor source for this set is a woman aged 18 to 69 with a cervical HPV16 infection that either progressed to CIN3+ or cleared (not recorded which).

As to this clone: The read comes to an end 3 residues before the CDR3 does, leaving the germline J gene to fill in the end. This chain connects TRBV30 to TRBJ1-1, with D maybe TRBD1 (5 bases). Germline lookup yields CDR1 GTSNPN and CDR2 SVGIG (reference sequence). The CDR3 sequence is 11 residues long. The CDR3 loop is CAWSVNREAFF. The covered CDR3 bases are TGTGCCTGGAGTGTAAACAGGGAA.

On this clone itself: The missing CDR3 end, 3 residues past where the read stops, is filled in from the germline J gene. The chain links TRBV5-1 to TRBJ2-5, with 9 positions matching TRBD2. Trimming cost V 3 bases and J 3 bases; bases outside gene matches: 6. CDR1 SGHRS and CDR2 YFSETQ come from the germline V gene. This CDR3 has 15 amino acids. The CDR3 protein is CASSSWTSAKETQYF. The sequenced part of the CDR3 DNA is TGCGCCAGCAGCTCCTGGACTAGCGCAAAAGAGACC.